The T cell receptor beta chain described here comes from a study of human T cells and chemical hapten exposure. Study details: Per-sample TCR yield variability stemmed mainly from small pooled library volume differences.

Study-wide results and limits: TCRs exceeding 1 in 1000 frequency stayed unchanged with DPC sensitization.

Separate cDNA molecules received unique molecular identifiers, which the library attached to them. Authors' processing steps: Samples ranged from roughly 20,000 to 700,000 TCRs, with a median of 95,638. Each CDR3 protein is one row after TCRdb ran MiXCR on the RACE reads. None of the V and J calls come from the authors' own analysis; TCRdb made them. Of 130,000 or so distinct CDR3 sequences listed, approximately 9% were seen once; the top ten hold around 1.9%. Noted time point: healthy volunteer bleed at 2 weeks. From whole blood left unfractionated, total RNA was extracted. The CDR3 consists of 14 residues. The germline CDR1 and CDR2 sequences are DFQATT and SNEGSKA (reference sequence). The trim removed 5 bases at V and 4 bases at J, leaving 8 bases unmatched. This clonotype was observed a handful of times. As yet, its antigen is unknown.

Sequencing used whole blood. This sequence joins TRBV20-1 and TRBJ2-1, with 7 nucleotides matching TRBD1. The receptor was isolated from a male donor in good health. Some clones in this sample may be carry-over from other donors' samples. CDR3 nucleotides: TGCAGTGCTGCGGCCGGGACAGTTTACAATGAGCAGTTCTTC. Protein sequence: CSAAAGTVYNEQFF.